Given below is one TCR beta chain in context. Its antigen has not been determined. Within one base of it there is no much larger clone, and no base qualities were kept. This specimen comes from a study of blood T cell repertoires in COVID-19 (dated by TCRdb to about 2020). Notes on the research overall: Samples from collaborators originated in the United States, Italy and Spain and spanned both the acute and convalescent phases of COVID-19. The material from the prospective study consisted of cDNA or gDNA derived from T cells, B-cell-depleted T cells, or PBMCs. Subjects who had been exposed to COVID-19, were actively infected with it, or had recovered from it provided the deeply sampled blood TCRbeta repertoires that made up the dataset. The repertoires were released in a freely available public database intended as a resource for research on the immune response to SARS-CoV-2. Samples came from the ongoing ImmuneRACE study (first 160 participants) plus 1,254 subjects from 6 global collaborators. The sample metadata nearly always contained a de-identified subject ID, COVID-19 status, age in years and sex. Where available, HLA class I and class II types were obtained from metadata supplied by the sample provider rather than from assay-based typing.

The immunoSEQ Assay, a bias-controlled multiplex PCR, was used to amplify TCRbeta CDR3 regions from genomic DNA. In the original analysis: The number of nucleated cells in each sample was estimated from the amplification of reference gene primers within the assay. To quantify the absolute abundance of each unique TCRbeta CDR3 rearrangement, sequence reads were collapsed and filtered. For each sample, productive Simpson clonality was calculated by taking the square root of Simpson's diversity index across productive rearrangements. TCRdb re-hosts the immuneACCESS table, in-frame sequences only. Its copies lack some clones; in the studies checked, an unresolved V gene accounts for under half of them, and the cause for the rest is not known. Clonal size and the V and J genes are those of that table, whereas D and trimming came from the DNA. The sample table records over 75,000 clones; approximately 79% of these occur just once. About 11% of the sample is taken by the ten largest.

Here V drops 4 bases and J drops 8 bases, and the junction holds 10 bases not matched to any gene. Via the germline V gene, CDR1 is LGHNA and CDR2 YNFKEQ. Measured from the cysteine to the phenylalanine, the CDR3 is 16 residues long. The entry retains the CDR3 DNA only, 48 bases that are in frame from base 1. The collaborating institutions used their own protocols to collect whole blood in K2EDTA tubes. For TCRbeta analysis, collaborators shipped samples in one of three forms: frozen whole blood, isolated PBMCs, or DNA extracted from either of those sample types. The investigation overall reported the following: How much clinical and demographic metadata was included differed by source and by participant, and the metadata was provided uncurated.

The sequence came from a man between 65 and 85 years old with acute or convalescent COVID-19. The sequenced sample consisted of peripheral blood. The rearrangement combines TRBV4-2 with TRBJ2-1, and 11 bases in between align with TRBD2. The CDR3 protein sequence reads: CASSLRASGGRDEQFF. The DNA sequence is as follows: TGTGCCAGCAGCCTCCGTGCTAGCGGGGGGCGCGATGAGCAGTTCTTC.